The sequence of this TCR beta chain was determined in a study of blood T cell repertoires in COVID-19. Study in general: Specimens from acute and convalescent COVID-19 originated in the United States, Italy and Spain. Sample material is recorded as cDNA or gDNA derived from T cells, B-cell-depleted T cells, or PBMCs.

The assay was immunoSEQ multiplex PCR, and TCRdb's table has in-frame clones only and misses some. The table lists over 100,000 clones, roughly 81% of them singletons, with over 1.2% in the top ten. The CDR3 extends over 13 amino acids. Germline V gene lookup returns CDR1 GTSNPN and CDR2 SVGIG (reference sequence). This clone was picked up one time. One junction end disagrees with the germline gene, perhaps due to a read error. The sequenced material came from peripheral blood. The sequence was obtained from a man aged 35-49 years with acute or convalescent COVID-19. The chain carries TRBV30 and TRBJ2-1, with 11 bases aligning to TRBD2. The CDR3 DNA reads TGTGCCTGGAGTCCCCGGGGACTAGCGGCGCGAATCTTC. This gives the protein CAWSPRGLAARIF.